Below, one T cell receptor (beta chain) is given with its context. The target antigen is unknown. Noted time point: neoterminal ileum biopsy at postoperative endoscopy, about 6 months after surgery. The sample comes from a study of T cell repertoires in ileal Crohn's disease. This CDR3 comprises 15 residues. Trimming removed 3 bases from V and 5 bases from J, with 16 bases in between. The germline V gene has CDR1 MNHNS and CDR2 SASEGT. Study-level results: Active smokers at surgery had more clonal expansions than non-smokers.

Each sample's TCRB immunosequencing used 450 to 650 nanograms of biopsy DNA. Sequencing was performed with immunoSEQ multiplex PCR; in TCRdb, only in-frame clones are kept and a portion is missing. The sample has about 15,000 clones, 78% seen once. The source material was ileal tissue. The sequence was collected from an adult with Crohn's disease. The chain has TRBV6-1 and TRBJ1-2; tentatively, D is TRBD1 (5 bases). Written as DNA, the CDR3 is TGTGCCAGCAGTGAGAACAGGCGACAACTATATGGCTACACCTTC. This sequence encodes CASSENRRQLYGYTF.